The sequence of this TCR beta chain was determined in a study of T-cell memory formation after mild COVID-19. Germline-derived CDR1 and CDR2 are SGHRS and YFSETQ. The CDR3 has 18 residues. After removal of 0 bases from V and 0 bases from J, the junction contained 5 bases not matched to a gene. Broader study findings: Memory sampled before infection contained some responding clones, suggesting cross-reactive memory joined.

The sample holds a few counts of this clonotype. Its antigen is still unknown. In TCRdb, the 5' RACE reads were re-called with MiXCR into one record per CDR3 protein. The top ten hold around 29% of the sample, which has 84,000 or so distinct CDR3 sequences, 11% to 15% seen once. The chain is built from TRBV5-1 and TRBJ2-3; TRBD2 matches 12 bases. The source material was PBMCs or a T cell subset sorted from them (not recorded which). The clonotype comes from an adult woman who had mild COVID-19 (a few samples of this study predate the infection). Cell type and time point are not known. The CDR3 DNA is TGCGCCAGCAGCTTGGCCCCTCTAGCGGGGGGGAGCACAGATACGCAGTATTTT. It codes for CASSLAPLAGGSTDTQYF.